This record covers a single T cell receptor (beta chain). What it recognizes is unknown. This specimen belongs to a study of T cell responses to AZD1222 COVID-19 vaccine. Study-wide results and caveats: Without day 14 samples, only post-peak T cell repertoires were studied. Spike-specific TCR breadth and depth were elevated following two AZD1222 doses. Donors were chiefly white British, with a greater number of females, and clonal diversity was perhaps underestimated.

Sequencing was performed with immunoSEQ multiplex PCR; in TCRdb, only in-frame clones are kept and a portion is missing. Of about 60,000 clones in the sample, approximately 86% were seen once. Whether given at about 4 or about 12 weeks, second doses were pooled. This CDR3 has 14 amino acids. Germline V gives CDR1 SGDLS, CDR2 YYNGEE. Trimming cost V 7 bases and J 0 bases, with 10 bases left between them. Material: peripheral blood, obtained 28 days after the second AZD1222 dose. The receptor was isolated from an adult who received the AZD1222 COVID-19 vaccine. The chain carries TRBV9 and TRBJ2-2, with D tentatively TRBD2 (6 bases). CDR3 in amino acids: CASGGNSNTGELFF. The CDR3 nucleotides are TGTGCCAGCGGGGGGAATTCGAACACCGGGGAGCTGTTTTTT.